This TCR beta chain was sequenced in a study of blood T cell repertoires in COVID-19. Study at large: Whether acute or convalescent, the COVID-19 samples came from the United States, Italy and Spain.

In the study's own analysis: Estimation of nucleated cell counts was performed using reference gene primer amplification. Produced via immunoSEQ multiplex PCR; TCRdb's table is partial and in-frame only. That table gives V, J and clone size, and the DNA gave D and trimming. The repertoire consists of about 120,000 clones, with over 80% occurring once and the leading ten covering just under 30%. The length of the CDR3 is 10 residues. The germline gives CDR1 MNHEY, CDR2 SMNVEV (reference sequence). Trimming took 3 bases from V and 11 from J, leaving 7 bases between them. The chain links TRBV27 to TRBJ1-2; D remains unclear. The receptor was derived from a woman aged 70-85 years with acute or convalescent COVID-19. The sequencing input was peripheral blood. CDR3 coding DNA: TGTGCCAGCAGTTTCAGTACGTACACCTTC. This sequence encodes CASSFSTYTF.